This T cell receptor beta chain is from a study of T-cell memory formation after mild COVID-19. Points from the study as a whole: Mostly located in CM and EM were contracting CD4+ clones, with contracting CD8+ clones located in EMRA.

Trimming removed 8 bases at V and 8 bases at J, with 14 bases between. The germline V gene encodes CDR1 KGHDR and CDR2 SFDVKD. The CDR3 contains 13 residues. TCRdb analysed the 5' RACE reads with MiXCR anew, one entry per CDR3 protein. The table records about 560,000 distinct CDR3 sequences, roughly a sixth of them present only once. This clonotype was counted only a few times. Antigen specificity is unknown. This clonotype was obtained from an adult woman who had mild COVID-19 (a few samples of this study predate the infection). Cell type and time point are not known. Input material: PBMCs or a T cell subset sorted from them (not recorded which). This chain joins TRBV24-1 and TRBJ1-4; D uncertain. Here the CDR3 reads CATIEEPGEKLFF. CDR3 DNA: TGTGCCACCATTGAAGAACCGGGGGAAAAACTGTTTTTT.